Described below is a single TCR beta chain sequence and its context. This sample was included in a study of blood T cell repertoires in COVID-19. Study at large: The study drew acute and convalescent COVID-19 samples from the United States, Italy and Spain. In each case, the material was cDNA or gDNA derived from T cells, B-cell-depleted T cells, or PBMCs.

Profiling relied on immunoSEQ multiplex PCR, and the TCRdb table lists in-frame clones only, not all of them. Of some 40,000 clones in the sample, about 90% are singletons; the top ten hold 20% to 25%. This clonotype was sampled from a man in his sixties with acute or convalescent COVID-19. Sequencing was carried out using peripheral blood.

The CDR3 loop is CASSQPLRSGDTGELFF. The CDR3, as DNA: TGTGCCAGCAGTCAACCCCTGAGATCCGGGGACACCGGGGAGCTGTTTTTT. The chain recombines TRBV6-6 with TRBJ2-2, with D maybe TRBD2 (5 bases). V dropped 5 bases and J dropped 3 bases, with 19 bases sitting between them. The CDR3 loop spans 17 amino acids. Germline V gene lookup returns CDR1 MNHNY and CDR2 SVGAGI (reference sequence).